Below, one T cell receptor (beta chain) is given with its context. It has no known antigen specificity. It has no much larger one-base neighbor in the sample; base qualities were not kept. The data originate from a study of blood T cell repertoires in COVID-19 (dated by TCRdb to 2019 to 2021). Broadly, across the study: Collaborator samples came from the United States, Italy and Spain and covered acute and convalescent phases of COVID-19. The material from the prospective study consisted of cDNA or gDNA derived from T cells, B-cell-depleted T cells, or PBMCs. Subjects who had been exposed to COVID-19, were actively infected with it, or had recovered from it provided the deeply sampled blood TCRbeta repertoires that made up the dataset. The repertoires were released in a freely available public database intended as a resource for research on the immune response to SARS-CoV-2. Samples were obtained from the ongoing ImmuneRACE study (first 160 participants) and from some 1,300 subjects provided by 6 global collaborators. Nearly every sample came with metadata listing a de-identified subject ID, COVID-19 status, age in years and sex. HLA class I and class II types, where available, came from metadata supplied by the sample provider rather than from assay-based typing. The paper as a whole reports these results and caveats: How much clinical and demographic metadata was included differed by source and by participant, and the metadata was provided uncurated.

V is cut back by 5 bases and J by 7 bases, with 6 bases in the junction unmatched. The CDR3, cysteine through phenylalanine, is 13 amino acids long. Solely the CDR3 DNA is kept, with 39 bases framed from the first base. Reading the germline V gene gives CDR1 SGHTA and CDR2 FQGNSA. The immunoSEQ Assay, a bias-controlled multiplex PCR, was used to amplify TCRbeta CDR3 regions from genomic DNA. From the authors' description of their analysis: The number of nucleated cells in each sample was estimated from the amplification of reference gene primers within the assay. To quantify the absolute abundance of each unique TCRbeta CDR3 rearrangement, sequence reads were collapsed and filtered. For each sample, productive Simpson clonality was calculated as the square root of Simpson's diversity index over productive rearrangements. TCRdb took this table from immuneACCESS and kept in-frame rearrangements with V and J called. Such tables lack part of the clones; where checked against another copy, unresolved V genes explain under half of the gap, and the rest is unexplained. The V and J calls and clone size come from that table; D and trimming were worked out from the DNA. This sample holds about 99,000 clones; more than 80% were observed only once. In total, the top ten clones hold approximately 3.6% of the sample.

Each collaborating institution followed its own protocols to collect whole blood in K2EDTA tubes. For TCRbeta analysis, collaborators shipped samples in one of three forms: frozen whole blood, isolated PBMCs, or DNA extracted from either of those sample types. This chain is built from TRBV7-2 and TRBJ1-2; 8 central bases correspond to TRBD1. The receptor's source is a woman in her sixties with acute or convalescent COVID-19. The sequencing sample was made of peripheral blood. In nucleotide form, the sequence is TGTGCCAGCAGCCTGGACAGGGCGAGTGGCTACACCTTC. This encodes CASSLDRASGYTF.